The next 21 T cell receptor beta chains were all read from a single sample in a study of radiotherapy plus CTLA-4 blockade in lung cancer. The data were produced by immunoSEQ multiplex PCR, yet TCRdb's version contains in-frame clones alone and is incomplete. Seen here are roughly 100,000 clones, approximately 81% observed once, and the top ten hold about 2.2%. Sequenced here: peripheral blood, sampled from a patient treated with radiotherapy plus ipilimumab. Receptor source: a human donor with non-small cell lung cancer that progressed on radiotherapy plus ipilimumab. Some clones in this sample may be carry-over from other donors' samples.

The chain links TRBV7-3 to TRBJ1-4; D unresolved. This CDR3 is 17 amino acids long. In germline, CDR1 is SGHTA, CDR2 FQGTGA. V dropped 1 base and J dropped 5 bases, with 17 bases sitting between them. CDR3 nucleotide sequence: TGTGCCAGCAGCTTAAAAAAGGAGGGATTCGGAAATGAAAAACTGTTTTTT. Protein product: CASSLKKEGFGNEKLFF. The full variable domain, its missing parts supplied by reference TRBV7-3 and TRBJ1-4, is GAGVSQTPSNKVTEKGKYVELRCDPISGHTALYWYRQSLGQGPEFLIYFQGTGAADDSGLPNDRFFAVRPEGSVSTLKIQRTERGDSAVYLCASSLKKEGFGNEKLFFGSGTQLSVL.

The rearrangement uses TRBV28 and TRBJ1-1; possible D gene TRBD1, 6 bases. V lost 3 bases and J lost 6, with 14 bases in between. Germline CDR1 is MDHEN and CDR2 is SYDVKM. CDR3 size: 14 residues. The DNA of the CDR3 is TGTGCCAGCAGTTTGGGTGGAAGGACAGCTGAAGCTTTCTTT. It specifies CASSLGGRTAEAFF.

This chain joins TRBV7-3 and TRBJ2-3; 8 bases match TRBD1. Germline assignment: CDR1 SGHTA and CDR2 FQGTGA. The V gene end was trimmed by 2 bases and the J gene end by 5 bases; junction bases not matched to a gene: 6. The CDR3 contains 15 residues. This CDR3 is CASSLSGQGLDTQYF. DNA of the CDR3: TGTGCCAGCAGCTTATCTGGACAGGGATTAGATACGCAGTATTTT.

As DNA, the CDR3 is TGCGCCACCTCGGGCGCGGGAGCGGCAGATACGCAGTATTTT. As protein: CATSGAGAADTQYF. V is TRBV4-1 and J is TRBJ2-3; 7 bases are a match to TRBD2. This CDR3 contains 14 residues. J gave up 4 bases and V 10 bases, and 11 bases lay outside the gene matches. In germline, CDR1 is MGHRA, CDR2 YSYEKL.

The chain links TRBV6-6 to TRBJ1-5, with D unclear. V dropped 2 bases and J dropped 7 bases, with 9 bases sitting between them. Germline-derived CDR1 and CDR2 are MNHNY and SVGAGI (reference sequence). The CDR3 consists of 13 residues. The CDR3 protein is CASSYGGLQPQHF. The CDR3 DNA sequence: TGTGCCAGCAGTTACGGCGGGTTGCAGCCCCAGCATTTT.

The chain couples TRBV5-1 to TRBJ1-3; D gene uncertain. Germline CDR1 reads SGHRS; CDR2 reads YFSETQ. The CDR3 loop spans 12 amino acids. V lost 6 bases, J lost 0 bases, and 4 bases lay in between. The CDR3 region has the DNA TGCGCCAGCAAGAGCTCTGGAAACACCATATATTTT. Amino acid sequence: CASKSSGNTIYF.

CDR3 region: CASSLVGEGTTDTGELFF. In nucleotides, the CDR3 is TGTGCCAGCAGCTTAGTAGGGGAGGGGACAACCGACACCGGGGAGCTGTTTTTT. V gene TRBV7-8 combines with J gene TRBJ2-2; TRBD2 is a possible D gene (7 bases). The V end lost 1 base, the J end lost 3 bases, and 18 bases lay between the germline ends. The CDR3 loop spans 18 amino acids. Germline CDR1 and CDR2: SGHVS and FQNEAQ.

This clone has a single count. The CDR3 DNA sequence: TGTGCCAGCAGCCCTCACAACCGACAGAGCTCCTACGAGCAGTACTTC. It translates to CASSPHNRQSSYEQYF. The chain is built from TRBV7-3 and TRBJ2-7, with D tentatively TRBD1 (5 bases). The CDR3 has 16 amino acids. V was trimmed by 5 bases and J by 0 bases, leaving 17 bases between them. From germline, CDR1 is SGHTA and CDR2 FQGTGA.

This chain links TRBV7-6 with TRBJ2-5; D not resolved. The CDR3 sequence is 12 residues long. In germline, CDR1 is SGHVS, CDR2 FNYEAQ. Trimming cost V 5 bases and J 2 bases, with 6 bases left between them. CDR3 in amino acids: CASSREQETQYF. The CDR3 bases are TGTGCCAGCAGCCGAGAACAAGAGACCCAGTACTTC.

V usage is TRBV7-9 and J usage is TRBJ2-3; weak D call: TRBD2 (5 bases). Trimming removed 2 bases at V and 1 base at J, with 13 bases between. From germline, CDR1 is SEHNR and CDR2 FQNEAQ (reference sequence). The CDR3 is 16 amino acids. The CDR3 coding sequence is TGTGCCAGCAGCTTACCACGTGGAGGCCGCACAGATACGCAGTATTTT. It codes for CASSLPRGGRTDTQYF. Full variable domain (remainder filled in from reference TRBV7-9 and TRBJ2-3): DTGVSQNPRHKITKRGQNVTFRCDPISEHNRLYWYRQTLGQGPEFLTYFQNEAQLEKSRLLSDRFSAERPKGSFSTLEIQRTEQGDSAMYLCASSLPRGGRTDTQYFGPGTRLTVL.

The CDR3 sequence is CASYQQGAVSDTQYF. CDR3 nucleotide sequence: TGCGCCAGCTACCAGCAGGGGGCGGTTTCAGATACGCAGTATTTT. This chain uses TRBV5-1 with TRBJ2-3; 8 bases are shared with TRBD1. CDR3 length: 15 residues. V was clipped by 7 bases and J by 4 bases; unmatched bases: 11. Per the germline V gene, CDR1 is SGHRS and CDR2 is YFSETQ.

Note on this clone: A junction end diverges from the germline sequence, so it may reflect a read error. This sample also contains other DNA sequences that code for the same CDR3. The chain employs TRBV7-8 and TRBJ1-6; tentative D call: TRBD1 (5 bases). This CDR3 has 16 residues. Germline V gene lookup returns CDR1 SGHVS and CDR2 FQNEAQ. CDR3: CASSQNSGRDNSPLHF. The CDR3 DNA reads TGCGCCAGCAGCCAAAATTCAGGCAGGGACAATTCACCCCTCCACTTT.

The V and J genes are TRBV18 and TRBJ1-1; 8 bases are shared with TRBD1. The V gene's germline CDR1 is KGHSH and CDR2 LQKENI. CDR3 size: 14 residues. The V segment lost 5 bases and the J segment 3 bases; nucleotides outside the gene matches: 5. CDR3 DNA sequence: TGTGCCAGCTCAGCGAACAGGGGGGACACTGAAGCTTTCTTT. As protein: CASSANRGDTEAFF.

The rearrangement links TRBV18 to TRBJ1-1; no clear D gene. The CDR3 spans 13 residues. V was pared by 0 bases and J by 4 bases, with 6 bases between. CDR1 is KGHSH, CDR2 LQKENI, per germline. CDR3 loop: CASSPPAGTEAFF. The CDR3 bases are TGTGCCAGCTCACCACCGGCGGGCACTGAAGCTTTCTTT.

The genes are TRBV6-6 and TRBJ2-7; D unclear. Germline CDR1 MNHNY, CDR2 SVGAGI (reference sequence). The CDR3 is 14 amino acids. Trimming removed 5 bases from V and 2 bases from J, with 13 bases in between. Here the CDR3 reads CASSPKPGPYEQYF. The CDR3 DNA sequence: TGTGCCAGCAGTCCCAAGCCTGGACCCTACGAGCAGTACTTC.

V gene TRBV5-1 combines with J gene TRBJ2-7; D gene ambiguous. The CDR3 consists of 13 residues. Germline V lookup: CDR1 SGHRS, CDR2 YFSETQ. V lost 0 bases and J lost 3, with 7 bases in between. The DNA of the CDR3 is TGCGCCAGCAGCTTGGGGGAATACTACGAGCAGTACTTC. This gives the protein CASSLGEYYEQYF. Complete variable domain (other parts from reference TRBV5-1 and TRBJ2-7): KAGVTQTPRYLIKTRGQQVTLSCSPISGHRSVSWYQQTPGQGLQFLFEYFSETQRNKGNFPGRFSGRQFSNSRSEMNVSTLELGDSALYLCASSLGEYYEQYFGPGTRLTVT.

Here the CDR3 reads CASSLDSSNYGYTF. As DNA, the CDR3 is TGCGCCAGCAGCTTGGACAGTTCTAACTATGGCTACACCTTC. The chain uses TRBV5-1 and TRBJ1-2; no reliable D call. The CDR3 sequence is 14 residues long. Trimming took 0 bases from V and 0 from J, leaving 6 bases between them. Looked up from germline, CDR1 is SGHRS and CDR2 is YFSETQ. Full variable domain (rest looked up from reference TRBV5-1 and TRBJ1-2): KAGVTQTPRYLIKTRGQQVTLSCSPISGHRSVSWYQQTPGQGLQFLFEYFSETQRNKGNFPGRFSGRQFSNSRSEMNVSTLELGDSALYLCASSLDSSNYGYTFGSGTRLTVV.

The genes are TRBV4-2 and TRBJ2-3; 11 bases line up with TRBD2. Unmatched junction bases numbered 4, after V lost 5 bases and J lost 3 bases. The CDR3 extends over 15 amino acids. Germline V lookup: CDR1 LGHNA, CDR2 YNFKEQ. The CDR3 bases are TGTGCCAGCAGCGACCCTAGCGGGAGGACAGATACGCAGTATTTT. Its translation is CASSDPSGRTDTQYF.

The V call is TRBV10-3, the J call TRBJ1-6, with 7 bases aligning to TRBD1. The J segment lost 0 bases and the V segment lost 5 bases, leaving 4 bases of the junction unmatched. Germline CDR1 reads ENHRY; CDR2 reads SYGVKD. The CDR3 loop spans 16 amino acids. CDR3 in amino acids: CAISQWDSSYNSPLHF. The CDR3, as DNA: TGTGCCATCAGTCAATGGGACAGCTCCTATAATTCACCCCTCCACTTT.

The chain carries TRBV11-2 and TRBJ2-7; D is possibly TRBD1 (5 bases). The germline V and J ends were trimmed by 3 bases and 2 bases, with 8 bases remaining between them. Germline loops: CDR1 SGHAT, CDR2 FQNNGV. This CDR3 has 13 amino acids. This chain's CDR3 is CASSFSDTYEQYF. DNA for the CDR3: TGTGCCAGCAGCTTTTCGGACACCTACGAGCAGTACTTC.

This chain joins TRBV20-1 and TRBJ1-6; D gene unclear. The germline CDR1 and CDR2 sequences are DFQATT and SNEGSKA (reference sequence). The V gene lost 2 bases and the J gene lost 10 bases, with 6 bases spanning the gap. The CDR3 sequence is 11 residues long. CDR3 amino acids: CSARRQSPLHF. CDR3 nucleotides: TGCAGTGCTAGAAGGCAGTCACCCCTCCACTTT.